This T cell receptor (beta chain) was sequenced for a study of T cell changes during pregnancy in multiple sclerosis. The protocol was immunoSEQ multiplex PCR, while the TCRdb copy is restricted to in-frame clones and leaves out a portion. Among 55,000 to 85,000 clones, around nine tenths were seen once, and the ten largest hold about 1%. This clone was picked up a small number of times. The trim removed 5 bases at V and 2 bases at J, leaving 7 bases unmatched. This CDR3 contains 15 residues. From germline, CDR1 is MNHEY and CDR2 SVGAGI. The clonotype comes from a female donor with multiple sclerosis, enrolled in a pregnancy study. V is TRBV6-5 and J is TRBJ2-3, with 7 bases identical to TRBD2. The material was peripheral blood, obtained in the third trimester of pregnancy. CDR3 in amino acids: CASSPWGGITDTQYF. DNA for the CDR3: TGTGCCAGCAGTCCCTGGGGGGGAATCACAGATACGCAGTATTTT.